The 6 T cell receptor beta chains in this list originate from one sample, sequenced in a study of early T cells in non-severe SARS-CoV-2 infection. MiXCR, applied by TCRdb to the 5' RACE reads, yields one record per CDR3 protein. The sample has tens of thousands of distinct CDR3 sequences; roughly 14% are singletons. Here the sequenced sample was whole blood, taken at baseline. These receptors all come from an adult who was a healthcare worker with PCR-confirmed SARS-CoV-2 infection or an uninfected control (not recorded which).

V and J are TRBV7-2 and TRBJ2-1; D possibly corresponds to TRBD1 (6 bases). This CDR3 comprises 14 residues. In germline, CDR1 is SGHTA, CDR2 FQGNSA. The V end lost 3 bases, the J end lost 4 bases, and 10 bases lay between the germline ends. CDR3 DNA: TGTGCCAGCAGCTTCGACAGGAATTACAATGAGCAGTTCTTC. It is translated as CASSFDRNYNEQFF.

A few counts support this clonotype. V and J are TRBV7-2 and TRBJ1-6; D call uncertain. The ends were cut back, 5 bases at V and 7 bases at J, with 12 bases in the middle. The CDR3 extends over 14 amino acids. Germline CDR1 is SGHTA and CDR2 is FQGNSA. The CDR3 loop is CASSLLAGNSPLHF. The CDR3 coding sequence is TGTGCCAGCAGCCTACTAGCCGGGAATTCACCCCTCCACTTT.

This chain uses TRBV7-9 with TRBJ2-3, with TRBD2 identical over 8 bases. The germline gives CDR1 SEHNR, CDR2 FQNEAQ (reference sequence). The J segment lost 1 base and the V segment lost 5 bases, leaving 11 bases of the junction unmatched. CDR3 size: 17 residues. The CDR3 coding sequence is TGTGCCAGCAGCCCCCGGGGAAGCGGGAGTGGCACAGATACGCAGTATTTT. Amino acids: CASSPRGSGSGTDTQYF.

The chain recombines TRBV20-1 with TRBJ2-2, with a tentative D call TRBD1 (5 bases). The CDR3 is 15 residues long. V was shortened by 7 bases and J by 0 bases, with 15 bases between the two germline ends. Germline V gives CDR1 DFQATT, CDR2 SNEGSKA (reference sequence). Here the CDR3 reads CSVPRWTTNTGELFF. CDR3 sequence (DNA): TGCAGTGTCCCGAGGTGGACAACGAACACCGGGGAGCTGTTTTTT.

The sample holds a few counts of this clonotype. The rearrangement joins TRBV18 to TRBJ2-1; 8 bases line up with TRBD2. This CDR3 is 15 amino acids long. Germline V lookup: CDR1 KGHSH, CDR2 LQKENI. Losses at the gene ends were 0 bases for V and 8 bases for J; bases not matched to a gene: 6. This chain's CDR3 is CASSPPGLVLDEQFF. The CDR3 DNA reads TGTGCCAGCTCACCACCGGGACTAGTCCTCGATGAGCAGTTCTTC.

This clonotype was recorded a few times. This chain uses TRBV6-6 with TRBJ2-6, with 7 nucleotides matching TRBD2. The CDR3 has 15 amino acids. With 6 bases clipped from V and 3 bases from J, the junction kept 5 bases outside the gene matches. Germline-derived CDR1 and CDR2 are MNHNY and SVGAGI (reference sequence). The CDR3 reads CASRAWEGGANVLTF. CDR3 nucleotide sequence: TGTGCCAGCAGAGCCTGGGAGGGTGGGGCCAACGTCCTGACTTTC.